The 18 T cell receptor beta chains in this list originate from one sample, sequenced in a study of cytomegalovirus exposure and HLA in healthy donors. Here immunoSEQ multiplex PCR was the method, and the copy in TCRdb shows in-frame clones only, minus some. Of roughly 150,000 clones in the sample, 70% to 85% were seen once. Input material: PBMCs. These receptors were collected from a man aged 25-45 years in good health and CMV-seropositive.

This clone occurred a few times. The chain employs TRBV28 and TRBJ1-2; D is undetermined. This CDR3 comprises 18 residues. CDR1 and CDR2 from the germline V gene are MDHEN and SYDVKM. V was trimmed by 3 bases and J by 4 bases, leaving 24 bases between them. CDR3 loop: CASSLGSSEPLRGYGYTF. Here the CDR3 DNA reads TGTGCCAGCAGTTTGGGATCCTCCGAACCACTTCGGGGCTATGGCTACACCTTC.

This sequence joins TRBV27 and TRBJ1-2, with D possibly matching TRBD1 (5 bases). V gave up 5 bases and J gave up 4 bases, with 11 bases separating them. Germline lookup yields CDR1 MNHEY and CDR2 SMNVEV (reference sequence). This CDR3 spans 13 amino acids. CDR3 region: CASSPGESYGYTF. The CDR3 DNA sequence: TGTGCCAGCAGTCCGGGGGAATCCTATGGCTACACCTTC.

This chain joins TRBV5-1 and TRBJ2-1, with 16 bases lining up with TRBD2. The CDR3 loop spans 16 amino acids. V lost 3 bases to trimming and J lost 9 bases; unmatched junction nucleotides: 6. Germline CDR1 SGHRS, CDR2 YFSETQ. DNA of the CDR3: TGCGCCAGCAGCTCGGGACTAGCGGGGGGGCGGAGTGAGCAGTTCTTC. Protein sequence: CASSSGLAGGRSEQFF.

This rearrangement joins TRBV29-1 to TRBJ2-6; perhaps TRBD1 as D (6 bases). The germline CDR1 and CDR2 sequences are SQVTM and ANQGSEA. The CDR3 has 13 residues. V gave up 6 bases and J gave up 2 bases, with 8 bases separating them. As DNA, the CDR3 is TGCAGCGTGTACAGGGCTGGGGCCAACGTCCTGACTTTC. Residues: CSVYRAGANVLTF.

V and J are TRBV2 and TRBJ2-7, with a tentative D call TRBD1 (6 bases). V shed 7 bases and J shed 0 bases, with 10 bases lying between them. The germline V gene has CDR1 SNHLY and CDR2 FYNNEI. The CDR3 is 13 amino acids. DNA of the CDR3: TGTGCCAGCAATGCAGGGGTCTCCTACGAGCAGTACTTC. This sequence encodes CASNAGVSYEQYF.

The gene calls are TRBV5-1 and TRBJ2-3, with 14 positions matching TRBD2. CDR3 length: 18 residues. The V gene end was trimmed by 3 bases and the J gene end by 7 bases; junction bases not matched to a gene: 13. The germline V gene has CDR1 SGHRS and CDR2 YFSETQ. The CDR3 coding sequence is TGCGCCAGCAGCTACCTACCGGGACTAGCGGGAGTCAGGTATACGCAGTATTTT. Residues: CASSYLPGLAGVRYTQYF.

This clone is a singleton in its sample. The chain carries TRBV19 and TRBJ1-1; possible D gene TRBD1, 5 bases. The CDR3 is made up of 13 amino acids. Germline CDR1 reads LNHDA; CDR2 reads SQIVND (reference sequence). Trimming took 3 bases from V and 1 from J, leaving 6 bases between them. Here the CDR3 DNA reads TGTGCCAGTAGTATCAGGGCGAACACTGAAGCTTTCTTT. Translated, it gives CASSIRANTEAFF.

This chain connects TRBV5-8 to TRBJ2-3; 13 positions agree with TRBD2. This CDR3 region has 15 residues. The trim removed 3 bases at V and 4 bases at J, leaving 2 bases unmatched. Germline loops: CDR1 SGHTS, CDR2 YDEGEE. CDR3 in DNA: TGTGCCAGCAGCTCAGGACTAGCGGGGGCAGATACGCAGTATTTT. It yields the protein CASSSGLAGADTQYF.

In this sample, this clone turned up once. The chain has TRBV4-1 and TRBJ2-2; possible D gene TRBD2, 5 bases. CDR3 length equals 15 residues. Trimming took off 4 bases at V and 3 bases at J, with 12 bases between the two ends. Germline assignment: CDR1 MGHRA and CDR2 YSYEKL. The CDR3 nucleotides are TGCGCCAGCAGCCCGCGAGGGTGGGACACCGGGGAGCTGTTTTTT. This gives the protein CASSPRGWDTGELFF.

The chain has TRBV18 and TRBJ1-2; possibly TRBD1 for D (5 bases). Germline V gene lookup returns CDR1 KGHSH and CDR2 LQKENI. Trimming removed 4 bases at V and 5 bases at J, with 11 bases between. The CDR3 has 13 amino acids. As DNA, the CDR3 is TGTGCCAGCTCACTGGGCACAGGTTATGGCTACACCTTC. The encoded protein is CASSLGTGYGYTF. Full variable domain (rest looked up from reference TRBV18 and TRBJ1-2): NAGVMQNPRHLVRRRGQEARLRCSPMKGHSHVYWYRQLPEEGLKFMVYLQKENIIDESGMPKERFSAEFPKEGPSILRIQQVVRGDSAAYFCASSLGTGYGYTFGSGTRLTVV.

This clone was detected only once. This chain uses TRBV6-5 with TRBJ2-3, with D maybe TRBD2 (7 bases). Trimming stripped 6 bases from V and 1 base from J, with 11 bases between. The CDR3 extends over 14 amino acids. Germline V gives CDR1 MNHEY, CDR2 SVGAGI. CDR3 sequence: CASSGGRGTDTQYF. The CDR3 DNA follows: TGTGCCAGCAGCGGGGGGCGAGGCACAGATACGCAGTATTTT.

This clone came up once. Other DNA sequences from this sample encode an identical CDR3 as well. The chain recombines TRBV2 with TRBJ2-1; 12 nucleotides align to TRBD2. This CDR3 contains 15 residues. V shed 6 bases, J shed 3 bases, and the junction held 3 bases outside the gene matches. Germline V gene data show CDR1 as SNHLY and CDR2 as FYNNEI. CDR3 loop: CASRRTSGNYNEQFF. CDR3 nucleotides: TGTGCCAGCAGGAGGACTAGCGGGAACTACAATGAGCAGTTCTTC.

The chain joins TRBV9 to TRBJ1-1, with D unresolved. The germline V gene encodes CDR1 SGDLS and CDR2 YYNGEE. The CDR3 covers 15 residues. V dropped 4 bases and J dropped 2 bases, with 15 bases sitting between them. This CDR3 reads CASSPWSGSNTEAFF. Written as DNA, the CDR3 is TGTGCCAGCAGCCCTTGGTCGGGGTCTAACACTGAAGCTTTCTTT.

Note on this clone: Other nucleotide sequences from this sample produce the same CDR3. The genes are TRBV9 and TRBJ2-1; 15 bases line up with TRBD2. The CDR3 is made up of 15 amino acids. The germline V gene has CDR1 SGDLS and CDR2 YYNGEE. J was trimmed by 7 bases and V by 4 bases; bases with no gene match: 3. CDR3 loop: CASSPGLAGGNEQFF. CDR3 sequence (DNA): TGTGCCAGCAGCCCCGGACTAGCGGGAGGGAATGAGCAGTTCTTC. Combining the CDR3 with reference TRBV9 and TRBJ2-1 gives the whole variable domain DSGVTQTPKHLITATGQRVTLRCSPRSGDLSVYWYQQSLDQGLQFLIQYYNGEERAKGNILERFSAQQFPDLHSELNLSSLELGDSALYFCASSPGLAGGNEQFFGPGTRLTVL.

The chain has TRBV7-8 and TRBJ2-7; 7 bases match TRBD1. V gave up 2 bases and J gave up 3 bases; unmatched junction bases: 7. Germline values: CDR1 SGHVS, CDR2 FQNEAQ. The CDR3 loop spans 15 amino acids. The CDR3 sequence: CASSLPTGQFYEQYF. The CDR3 DNA reads TGTGCCAGCAGCTTACCGACGGGACAGTTCTACGAGCAGTACTTC.

This rearrangement joins TRBV2 to TRBJ2-1; 8 bases are shared with TRBD2. This CDR3 is 15 amino acids long. V lost 0 bases to trimming and J lost 6 bases; unmatched junction nucleotides: 4. Looked up from germline, CDR1 is SNHLY and CDR2 is FYNNEI. DNA of the CDR3: TGTGCCAGCAGTGAAGCCCAGCGGGGGATCAATGAGCAGTTCTTC. Translation: CASSEAQRGINEQFF.

This rearrangement joins TRBV7-9 to TRBJ2-5; a possible D gene is TRBD1 (6 bases). The CDR3 has 14 residues. Deletions cut 3 bases from V and 5 bases from J, with 13 bases between. Germline CDR1 and CDR2: SEHNR and FQNEAQ (reference sequence). The CDR3 here is CASSFPDSLETQYF. CDR3 in DNA: TGTGCCAGCAGCTTTCCGGACAGTCTTGAGACCCAGTACTTC. The variable domain in full, with the rest retrieved from reference TRBV7-9 and TRBJ2-5, is DTGVSQNPRHKITKRGQNVTFRCDPISEHNRLYWYRQTLGQGPEFLTYFQNEAQLEKSRLLSDRFSAERPKGSFSTLEIQRTEQGDSAMYLCASSFPDSLETQYFGPGTRLLVL.

The chain recombines TRBV4-1 with TRBJ1-4; D perhaps matches TRBD1 (6 bases). Germline V CDR1 and CDR2: MGHRA, YSYEKL. Trimming left V 3 bases short and J 0 bases short, with 11 bases between. CDR3 length: 16 residues. In DNA, the CDR3 is TGCGCCAGCAGCCATGGACAGATTACAACTAATGAAAAACTGTTTTTT. Protein: CASSHGQITTNEKLFF.